This T cell receptor beta chain was sequenced in a study of T-cell reconstitution after alpha-beta-depleted transplantation in children. This clonotype has ten or more counts. Preparing the TCRbeta library involved the use of unique molecular identifiers. TCRdb reanalysed the PCR reads using MiXCR and keeps one entry per CDR3 protein. The table lists a few hundred thousand distinct CDR3 sequences, 10% to 15% of them singletons, with 2.2% in the top ten. This clonotype originated in a male patient between 5 and 17 years old who had a stem cell transplant for acute myeloid leukemia, so the T cells may come from the graft donor. The input for sequencing was PBMCs, mostly from graft donor cells, taken 360 days after TCRalphabeta/CD19-depleted stem cell transplant.

The CDR3 reads CASSVDPFLGTTHEQYF. The CDR3 nucleotides read TGTGCCAGCAGCGTAGATCCCTTTCTAGGGACGACGCACGAGCAGTACTTC. J is TRBJ2-7 and V is TRBV9; the D gene could be TRBD1 or TRBD2 (5 bases each). This CDR3 contains 17 residues. The V end lost 0 bases, the J end lost 5 bases, and 21 bases lay between the germline ends. Per the germline V gene, CDR1 is SGDLS and CDR2 is YYNGEE.